In its sample, the clone carrying this T cell receptor beta chain was seen a few times. The antigen is not known. This CDR3 region has 13 residues. Germline CDR1 is LGHNA and CDR2 is YNFKEQ. Trimming pared 0 bases from V and 6 bases from J, leaving 6 bases between. The data are from a study of T cell responses to AZD1222 COVID-19 vaccine. Regarding the study as a whole: The donor group comprised mostly white British people and more females; the analysis possibly underestimated clonal diversity. Unmutated variant regions are reportedly targeted by nearly half of spike-specific TCRs. Vaccine-associated CD4 TCRs spanned spike, dominant at 160-218 and 743-854. Repertoire sampling occurred only after the peak T cell response.

Profiling relied on immunoSEQ multiplex PCR, and the TCRdb table lists in-frame clones only, not all of them. The table lists around 25,000 clones, over 75% of them singletons. The chain joins TRBV4-2 to TRBJ1-5; D is unclear. This specimen consisted of peripheral blood, obtained 28 days after the second AZD1222 dose. The receptor was isolated from an adult who received the AZD1222 COVID-19 vaccine. CDR3 DNA: TGTGCCAGCAGCCAAGATATCGGTCAGCCCCAGCATTTT. Protein sequence: CASSQDIGQPQHF.